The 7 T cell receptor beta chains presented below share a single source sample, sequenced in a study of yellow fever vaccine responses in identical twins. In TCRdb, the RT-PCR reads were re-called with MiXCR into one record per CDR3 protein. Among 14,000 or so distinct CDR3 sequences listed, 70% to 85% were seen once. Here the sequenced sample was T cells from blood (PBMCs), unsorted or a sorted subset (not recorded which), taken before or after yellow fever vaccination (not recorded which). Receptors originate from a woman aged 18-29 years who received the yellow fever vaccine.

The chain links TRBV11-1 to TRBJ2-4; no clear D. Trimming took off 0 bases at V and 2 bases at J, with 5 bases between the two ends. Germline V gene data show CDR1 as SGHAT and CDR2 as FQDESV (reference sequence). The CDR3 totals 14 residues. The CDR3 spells CASSLATSKNIQYF. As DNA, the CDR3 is TGTGCCAGCAGCTTAGCGACATCCAAAAACATTCAGTACTTC.

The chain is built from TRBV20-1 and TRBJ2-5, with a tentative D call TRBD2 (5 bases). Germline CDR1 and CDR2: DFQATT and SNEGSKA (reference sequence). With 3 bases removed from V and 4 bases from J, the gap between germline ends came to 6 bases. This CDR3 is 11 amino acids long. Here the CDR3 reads CSASGVETQYF. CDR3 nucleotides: TGCAGTGCTAGCGGGGTAGAGACCCAGTACTTC.

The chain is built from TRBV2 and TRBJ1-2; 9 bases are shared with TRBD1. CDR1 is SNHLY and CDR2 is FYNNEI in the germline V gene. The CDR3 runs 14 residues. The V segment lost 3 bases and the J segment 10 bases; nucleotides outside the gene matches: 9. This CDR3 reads CASSDKGTGYDYTF. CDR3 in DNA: TGTGCCAGCAGTGATAAAGGGACAGGGTACGACTACACCTTC.

The CDR3 sequence is CASSPQGALNYGYTF. The CDR3 DNA sequence: TGTGCCAGCTCACCCCAGGGGGCTCTTAACTATGGCTACACCTTC. The chain links TRBV18 to TRBJ1-2; the match to TRBD1 covers 8 bases. The V gene's germline CDR1 is KGHSH and CDR2 LQKENI. The CDR3 loop spans 15 amino acids. Trimming removed 3 bases from V and 1 base from J; junction bases left unmatched: 4. Full variable domain (outside the CDR3, taken from reference TRBV18 and TRBJ1-2): NAGVMQNPRHLVRRRGQEARLRCSPMKGHSHVYWYRQLPEEGLKFMVYLQKENIIDESGMPKERFSAEFPKEGPSILRIQQVVRGDSAAYFCASSPQGALNYGYTFGSGTRLTVV.

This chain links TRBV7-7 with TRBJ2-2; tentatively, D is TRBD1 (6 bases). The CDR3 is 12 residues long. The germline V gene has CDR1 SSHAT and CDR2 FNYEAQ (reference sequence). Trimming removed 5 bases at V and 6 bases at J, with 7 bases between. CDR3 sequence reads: CASSTGPGELFF. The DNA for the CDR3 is TGTGCCAGCAGCACAGGGCCCGGGGAGCTGTTTTTT.

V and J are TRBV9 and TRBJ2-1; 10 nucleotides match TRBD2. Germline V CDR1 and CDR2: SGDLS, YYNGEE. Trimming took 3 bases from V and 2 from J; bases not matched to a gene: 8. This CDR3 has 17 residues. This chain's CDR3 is CASSAASLAGAYNEQFF. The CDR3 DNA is TGTGCCAGCAGCGCTGCCTCTCTAGCGGGAGCCTACAATGAGCAGTTCTTC. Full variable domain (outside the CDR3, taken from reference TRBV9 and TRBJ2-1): DSGVTQTPKHLITATGQRVTLRCSPRSGDLSVYWYQQSLDQGLQFLIQYYNGEERAKGNILERFSAQQFPDLHSELNLSSLELGDSALYFCASSAASLAGAYNEQFFGPGTRLTVL.

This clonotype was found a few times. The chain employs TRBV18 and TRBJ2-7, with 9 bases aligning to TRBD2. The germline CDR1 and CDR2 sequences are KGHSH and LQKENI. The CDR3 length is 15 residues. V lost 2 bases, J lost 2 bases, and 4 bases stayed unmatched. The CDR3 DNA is TGTGCCAGCTCACCAGGAATAGCGGGAGCCTACGAGCAGTACTTC. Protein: CASSPGIAGAYEQYF.